A single sample gave rise to the 31 T cell receptor beta chains below, sequenced in a study of beta chain features in type 1 diabetes (dated 2018 in TCRdb). Their antigens remain unidentified. Library preparation used the immunoSEQ multiplex PCR assay. The entire amount of isolated RNA was reverse transcribed using the High Capacity cDNA Reverse Transcription Kit, so the sequenced TCRB transcripts were expressed ones. In its TCRdb copy, this immuneACCESS table keeps in-frame sequences only and misses some clones. Where compared with another copy, unresolved V genes explain less than half of these, and the others have no known cause. The sample table records 350,000 to 450,000 clones; about 12% of these occur just once. The ten largest clonotypes hold 0.0095% to 0.013% of the sample. Broader findings and caveats from the paper: Type 1 diabetes patients showed a moderate but significant shortening of TCRB CDR3 length in all four CD4+ subsets.

The sequenced material came from naive CD4+ T cells from blood. Taken with the paper, the label for cell subset or site translates to: true naive CD4+ T cells. The receptors were sampled from a woman between 18 and 29 years old with type 1 diabetes.

The chain carries TRBV10-3 and TRBJ2-5; D possibly corresponds to TRBD2 (6 bases). The J call may be faulty, since TRBJ2-7 better matches the DNA end. The CDR3 runs to 14 residues. Germline values: CDR1 ENHRY, CDR2 SYGVKD. Written as DNA, the CDR3 is TGTGCCATCAGTGGACGGGGGAGCGAAGGCGAGCAGTACTTC. Amino acid sequence: CAISGRGSEGEQYF.

This clone occurred a few times. The chain employs TRBV27 and TRBJ2-3; perhaps TRBD2 as D (5 bases). V lost 4 bases and J 1 base, leaving 12 bases between the germline ends. This CDR3 contains 15 residues. Germline-derived CDR1 and CDR2 are MNHEY and SMNVEV (reference sequence). CDR3 in amino acids: CASSSGLFGTDTQYF. DNA of the CDR3: TGTGCCAGCAGTTCCGGACTGTTCGGCACAGATACGCAGTATTTT.

The chain has TRBV5-1 and TRBJ2-1; a possible D gene is TRBD2 (6 bases). Germline V gives CDR1 SGHRS, CDR2 YFSETQ. The CDR3 sequence is 15 residues long. The V end lost 4 bases, the J end lost 4 bases, and 15 bases lay between the germline ends. The CDR3 here is CASSPGGGPYNEQFF. The CDR3 nucleotides are TGCGCCAGCAGCCCTGGTGGAGGGCCTTACAATGAGCAGTTCTTC.

The sample holds a few counts of this clone. The chain joins TRBV11-2 to TRBJ2-1; no reliable D call. Trimming left V 0 bases short and J 0 bases short, with 6 bases between. The germline CDR1 and CDR2 sequences are SGHAT and FQNNGV. This CDR3 contains 15 residues. The CDR3 region is CASSLDYYSYNEQFF. CDR3 coding DNA: TGTGCCAGCAGCTTAGACTACTACTCCTACAATGAGCAGTTCTTC.

This clone has a handful of counts. The chain couples TRBV11-2 to TRBJ2-5; 10 bases agree with TRBD1. The CDR3 length is 14 residues. J gave up 5 bases and V 7 bases, and 7 bases lay outside the gene matches. Germline V gives CDR1 SGHAT, CDR2 FQNNGV. This CDR3 is CASTPDRGFETQYF. In nucleotides, the CDR3 is TGTGCCAGCACCCCGGACAGGGGGTTTGAGACCCAGTACTTC. The variable domain in full, with the rest retrieved from reference TRBV11-2 and TRBJ2-5, is EAGVAQSPRYKIIEKRQSVAFWCNPISGHATLYWYQQILGQGPKLLIQFQNNGVVDDSQLPKDRFSAERLKGVDSTLKIQPAKLEDSAVYLCASTPDRGFETQYFGPGTRLLVL.

The rearrangement uses TRBV29-1 and TRBJ2-1; 11 bases line up with TRBD2. The V segment lost 8 bases and the J segment 3 bases; nucleotides outside the gene matches: 3. Germline V CDR1 and CDR2: SQVTM, ANQGSEA. This CDR3 spans 13 amino acids. CDR3 in amino acids: CSMGTSGYNEQFF. The CDR3, as DNA: TGCAGCATGGGGACTAGCGGCTACAATGAGCAGTTCTTC.

The chain has TRBV7-9 and TRBJ2-5, with D hard to call. This CDR3 has 13 residues. Germline-derived CDR1 and CDR2 are SEHNR and FQNEAQ (reference sequence). Trimming stripped 5 bases from V and 2 bases from J, with 9 bases between. The CDR3 DNA is TGTGCCAGCAGCCCTCTATGGCAAGAGACCCAGTACTTC. Its translation is CASSPLWQETQYF.

This clone occurred a few times. The V call is TRBV6-5, the J call TRBJ2-3; 8 bases agree with TRBD1. J gave up 5 bases and V 8 bases, and 6 bases lay outside the gene matches. The CDR3 has 13 amino acids. Germline lookup yields CDR1 MNHEY and CDR2 SVGAGI. Here the CDR3 reads CASAGQGGDTQYF. Here the CDR3 DNA reads TGTGCCAGCGCTGGACAGGGAGGAGATACGCAGTATTTT.

A few counts support this clone. The rearrangement uses TRBV27 and TRBJ2-7, with 8 bases lining up with TRBD2. This CDR3 spans 14 amino acids. Per the germline V gene, CDR1 is MNHEY and CDR2 is SMNVEV (reference sequence). Trimming removed 5 bases from V and 0 bases from J; junction bases left unmatched: 3. The CDR3 protein is CASSLSGISYEQYF. In DNA form, the CDR3 reads TGTGCCAGCAGTCTTAGCGGGATCTCCTACGAGCAGTACTTC.

This clone was seen a few times. The chain recombines TRBV30 with TRBJ1-2; tentatively, D is TRBD1 (5 bases). V was pared by 8 bases and J by 12 bases, with 19 bases between. CDR1 and CDR2 from the germline V gene are GTSNPN and SVGIG (reference sequence). This CDR3 contains 11 residues. Written as DNA, the CDR3 is TGTGCCGGAGAATTACAGGAACCTAACACCTTC. Amino acid sequence: CAGELQEPNTF.

This clone was counted only a few times. The chain is built from TRBV6-5 and TRBJ2-1; 9 bases align to TRBD2. With 6 bases clipped from V and 6 bases from J, the junction kept 6 bases outside the gene matches. CDR3 size: 14 residues. Germline CDR1 is MNHEY and CDR2 is SVGAGI. CDR3 nucleotide sequence: TGTGCCAGCAGGGTCCTAGCGGGGACCAATGAGCAGTTCTTC. Residues: CASRVLAGTNEQFF.

The rearrangement joins TRBV5-4 to TRBJ1-1; D unclear. With 0 bases removed from V and 3 bases from J, the gap between germline ends came to 15 bases. The CDR3 has 16 residues. CDR1 and CDR2 from the germline V gene are SGHNT and YYREEE (reference sequence). CDR3 coding DNA: TGTGCCAGCAGCTTGGCCCCGGGGAGCGGGGACACTGAAGCTTTCTTT. This codes for CASSLAPGSGDTEAFF.

This clone was counted a few times. J is TRBJ1-2 and V is TRBV7-9; maybe TRBD1 (5 bases). V was trimmed by 1 base and J by 5 bases, leaving 14 bases between them. This CDR3 region has 15 residues. Germline CDR1 and CDR2: SEHNR and FQNEAQ (reference sequence). CDR3 in DNA: TGTGCCAGCAGCTTAGACGGTGGGGCCCGTTATGGCTACACCTTC. Translation: CASSLDGGARYGYTF.

The V and J genes are TRBV13 and TRBJ2-5; 7 bases agree with TRBD1. This CDR3 is built from 15 residues. Germline V gives CDR1 PRHDT, CDR2 FYEKMQ (reference sequence). With 5 bases clipped from V and 1 base from J, the junction kept 7 bases outside the gene matches. CDR3 sequence: CASSRYRGGQETQYF. The DNA of the CDR3 is TGTGCCAGCAGCCGTTACAGGGGTGGCCAAGAGACCCAGTACTTC.

This clone came up a few times. This sample also contains other DNA sequences that code for the same CDR3. This chain uses TRBV30 with TRBJ1-1; tentatively, D is TRBD1 (5 bases). CDR3 size: 13 residues. V shed 3 bases and J shed 1 base, with 9 bases lying between them. Germline V gene lookup returns CDR1 GTSNPN and CDR2 SVGIG (reference sequence). In DNA form, the CDR3 reads TGTGCCTGGAGCGTTCAGGGGAACACTGAAGCTTTCTTT. This codes for CAWSVQGNTEAFF.

This sequence joins TRBV29-1 and TRBJ2-3; 12 nucleotides match TRBD2. The J segment lost 5 bases and the V segment lost 3 bases, leaving 9 bases of the junction unmatched. From germline, CDR1 is SQVTM and CDR2 ANQGSEA. This CDR3 has 16 residues. DNA for the CDR3: TGCAGCGTTGACGGGGCTAGCGGGGGGGCCAAAGATACGCAGTATTTT. Its translation: CSVDGASGGAKDTQYF.

This clone appeared a few times. The rearrangement joins TRBV15 to TRBJ2-5; 10 nucleotides align to TRBD2. Trimming took 1 base from V and 1 from J; bases not matched to a gene: 3. CDR3 size: 16 residues. In germline, CDR1 is LNHNV, CDR2 YYDKDF (reference sequence). The CDR3 reads CATSRGGLASQETQYF. The CDR3 DNA is TGTGCCACCAGCAGAGGGGGACTAGCGTCCCAAGAGACCCAGTACTTC. Full variable domain (missing parts from reference TRBV15 and TRBJ2-5): DAMVIQNPRYQVTQFGKPVTLSCSQTLNHNVMYWYQQKSSQAPKLLFHYYDKDFNNEADTPDNFQSRRPNTSFCFLDIRSPGLGDTAMYLCATSRGGLASQETQYFGPGTRLLVL.

This clone has only a few counts. The chain uses TRBV27 and TRBJ2-2; D is uncertain. This CDR3 region has 12 residues. Germline-derived CDR1 and CDR2 are MNHEY and SMNVEV (reference sequence). V lost 2 bases to trimming and J lost 6 bases, with 4 bases between them. CDR3 sequence reads: CASSLRAGELFF. The CDR3 nucleotides read TGTGCCAGCAGTTTACGGGCCGGGGAGCTGTTTTTT.

This clone was seen a few times. This chain links TRBV5-1 with TRBJ2-1; TRBD1 matches at 8 bases. CDR1 is SGHRS and CDR2 is YFSETQ in the germline V gene. The CDR3 totals 14 residues. With 8 bases clipped from V and 4 bases from J, the junction kept 8 bases outside the gene matches. CDR3 protein: CASKTDREYNEQFF. CDR3 sequence (DNA): TGCGCCAGTAAAACGGACAGGGAGTACAATGAGCAGTTCTTC.

This clone has a handful of counts. The chain links TRBV7-9 to TRBJ2-7; D may be TRBD2 (5 bases). In germline, CDR1 is SEHNR, CDR2 FQNEAQ (reference sequence). The CDR3 covers 17 residues. V lost 2 bases and J lost 0, with 17 bases in between. The CDR3 bases are TGTGCCAGCAGCTTACCGACTGGCAGGAGGAGCTCCTACGAGCAGTACTTC. This encodes CASSLPTGRRSSYEQYF.

The chain joins TRBV7-9 to TRBJ1-5; unclear D gene. Trimming removed 1 base at V and 7 bases at J, with 5 bases between. Germline lookup yields CDR1 SEHNR and CDR2 FQNEAQ (reference sequence). The CDR3 has 12 amino acids. CDR3 coding DNA: TGTGCCAGCAGCTTAGATCGGCAGCCCCAGCATTTT. This translates into CASSLDRQPQHF. The whole variable domain, remainder taken from reference TRBV7-9 and TRBJ1-5, is DTGVSQNPRHKITKRGQNVTFRCDPISEHNRLYWYRQTLGQGPEFLTYFQNEAQLEKSRLLSDRFSAERPKGSFSTLEIQRTEQGDSAMYLCASSLDRQPQHFGDGTRLSIL.

The rearrangement joins TRBV2 to TRBJ1-5; D is unclear. Per germline, CDR1 SNHLY and CDR2 FYNNEI. This CDR3 comprises 13 residues. Trimming took off 4 bases at V and 6 bases at J, with 10 bases between the two ends. The CDR3: CASSAGESQPQHF. The CDR3 DNA follows: TGTGCCAGCAGTGCCGGGGAGAGTCAGCCCCAGCATTTT.

This clone has just a few counts. The chain has TRBV10-3 and TRBJ1-5; 9 nucleotides agree with TRBD1. There are 16 residues in the CDR3. V shed 3 bases and J 1 base; nucleotides not matched to a gene: 4. Germline lookup yields CDR1 ENHRY and CDR2 SYGVKD. Here the CDR3 reads CAISDPGTGSNQPQHF. In DNA, the CDR3 is TGTGCCATCAGTGACCCGGGGACAGGGAGCAATCAGCCCCAGCATTTT.

This clone has only a few counts. The rearrangement links TRBV19 to TRBJ2-1; D unclear. The CDR3 contains 13 residues. V lost 3 bases, J lost 10 bases, and 13 bases lay in between. Germline V CDR1 and CDR2: LNHDA, SQIVND (reference sequence). The CDR3 DNA reads as TGTGCCAGTAGTATTTCCGGAAGCAGGGAGCAGTTCTTC. It is translated as CASSISGSREQFF.

J is TRBJ2-3 and V is TRBV7-8; D possibly corresponds to TRBD2 (5 bases). This CDR3 contains 15 residues. With 2 bases removed from V and 1 base from J, the gap between germline ends came to 10 bases. Germline values: CDR1 SGHVS, CDR2 FQNEAQ. CDR3 DNA sequence: TGTGCCAGCAGCTTACAGAGGCGGGGCACAGATACGCAGTATTTT. Encoded protein: CASSLQRRGTDTQYF.

V gene TRBV25-1 combines with J gene TRBJ2-1; 9 positions match TRBD2. V dropped 2 bases and J dropped 4; count of bases not matched to a gene: 3. CDR3 length: 15 amino acids. Germline-derived CDR1 and CDR2 are MGHDK and SYGVNS. CDR3 region: CASSELAGSYNEQFF. The CDR3 DNA is TGTGCCAGCAGTGAACTAGCGGGGTCGTACAATGAGCAGTTCTTC.

This clone was counted only a few times. The genes are TRBV9 and TRBJ1-2; D not resolved. The V and J ends lost 8 bases and 0 bases respectively, with 8 bases between them. The CDR3 has 12 amino acids. CDR1 and CDR2 (germline): SGDLS, YYNGEE. Here the CDR3 DNA reads TGTGCCAGTAGGAGAGCTAACTATGGCTACACCTTC. Translation gives CASRRANYGYTF.

This CDR3 is CASSLMAGGPETQYF. Written as DNA, the CDR3 is TGTGCCAGCAGCTTAATGGCAGGGGGGCCAGAGACCCAGTACTTC. The V gene is TRBV7-3, the J gene TRBJ2-5; possible D gene TRBD1, 7 bases. Trimming took off 1 base at V and 4 bases at J, with 13 bases between the two ends. The CDR3 is made up of 15 amino acids. The germline gives CDR1 SGHTA, CDR2 FQGTGA.

This clone has just a few counts. The V and J genes are TRBV25-1 and TRBJ2-7, with D possibly matching TRBD1 (5 bases). This CDR3 is built from 13 residues. Germline lookup yields CDR1 MGHDK and CDR2 SYGVNS. The V end was cut by 6 bases, the J end by 5 bases, with 14 bases between. The CDR3 loop is CASSDSTVDEQYF. The CDR3 nucleotides are TGTGCCAGCAGCGATTCGACAGTAGACGAGCAGTACTTC.

This rearrangement joins TRBV7-2 to TRBJ2-1; unclear D gene. The CDR3 covers 11 residues. V lost 8 bases and J 9 bases, leaving 11 bases between the germline ends. The V gene's germline CDR1 is SGHTA and CDR2 FQGNSA. CDR3 in amino acids: CASRFPVEQFF. DNA of the CDR3: TGTGCCAGCCGGTTCCCGGTTGAGCAGTTCTTC.

This clone has a handful of counts. Here the CDR3 reads CASSLATGEQPQHF. CDR3 DNA: TGTGCCAGCTCACTGGCGACAGGGGAACAGCCCCAGCATTTT. The rearrangement links TRBV18 to TRBJ1-5; TRBD1 aligns across 8 bases. The V segment lost 4 bases and the J segment 7 bases; nucleotides outside the gene matches: 6. Germline loops: CDR1 KGHSH, CDR2 LQKENI. CDR3 size: 14 residues.